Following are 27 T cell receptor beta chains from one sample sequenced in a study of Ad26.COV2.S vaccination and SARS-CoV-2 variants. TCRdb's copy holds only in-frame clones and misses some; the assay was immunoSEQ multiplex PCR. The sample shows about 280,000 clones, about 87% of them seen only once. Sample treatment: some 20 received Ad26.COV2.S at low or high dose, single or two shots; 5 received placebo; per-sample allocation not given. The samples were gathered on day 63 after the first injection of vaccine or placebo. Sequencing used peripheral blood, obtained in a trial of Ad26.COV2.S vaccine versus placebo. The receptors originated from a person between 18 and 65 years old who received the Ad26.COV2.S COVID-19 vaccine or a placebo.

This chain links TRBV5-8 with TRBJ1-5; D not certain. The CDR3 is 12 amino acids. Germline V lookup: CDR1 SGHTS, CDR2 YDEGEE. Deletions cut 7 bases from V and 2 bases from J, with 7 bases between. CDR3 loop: CASGQGNQPQHF. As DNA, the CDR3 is TGTGCCAGCGGGCAGGGCAATCAGCCCCAGCATTTT.

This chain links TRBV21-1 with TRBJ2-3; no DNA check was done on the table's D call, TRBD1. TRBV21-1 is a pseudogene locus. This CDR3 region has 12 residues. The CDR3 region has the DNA TGTGCCAGCGACAGCTGCACAGATACGCAGTATTTT. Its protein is CASDSCTDTQYF.

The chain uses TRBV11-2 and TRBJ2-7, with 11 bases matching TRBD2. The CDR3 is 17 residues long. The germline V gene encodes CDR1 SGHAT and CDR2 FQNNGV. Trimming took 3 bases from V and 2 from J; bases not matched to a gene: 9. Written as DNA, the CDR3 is TGTGCCAGCAGCTTCCCAACTAGCGGGAGTCCGGCCTACGAGCAGTACTTC. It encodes CASSFPTSGSPAYEQYF.

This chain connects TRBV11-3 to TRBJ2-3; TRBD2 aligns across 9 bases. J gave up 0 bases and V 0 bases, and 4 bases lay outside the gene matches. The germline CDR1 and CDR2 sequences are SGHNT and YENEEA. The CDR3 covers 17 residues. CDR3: CASSLEVLAGSTDTQYF. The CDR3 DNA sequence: TGTGCCAGCAGCTTAGAGGTTCTAGCGGGGAGCACAGATACGCAGTATTTT.

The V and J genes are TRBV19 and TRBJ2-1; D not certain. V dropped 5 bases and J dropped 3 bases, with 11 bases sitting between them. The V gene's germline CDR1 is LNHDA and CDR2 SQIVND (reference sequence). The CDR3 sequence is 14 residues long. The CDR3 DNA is TGTGCCAGTAGTCTTGGCAGCCGCTACAATGAGCAGTTCTTC. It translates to CASSLGSRYNEQFF.

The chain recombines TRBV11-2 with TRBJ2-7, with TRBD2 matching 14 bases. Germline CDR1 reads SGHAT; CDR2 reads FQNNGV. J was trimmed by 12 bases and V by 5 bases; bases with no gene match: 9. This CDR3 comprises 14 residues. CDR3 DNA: TGTGCCAGCAGCGGCCTGACTAGCGGGAGGGTTTGGTACTTC. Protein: CASSGLTSGRVWYF.

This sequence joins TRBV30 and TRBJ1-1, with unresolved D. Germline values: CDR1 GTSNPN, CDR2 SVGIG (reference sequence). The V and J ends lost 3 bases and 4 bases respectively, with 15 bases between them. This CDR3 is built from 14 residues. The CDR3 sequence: CAWSRRSVGTEAFF. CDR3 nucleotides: TGTGCCTGGAGCCGGCGGTCCGTCGGCACTGAAGCTTTCTTT.

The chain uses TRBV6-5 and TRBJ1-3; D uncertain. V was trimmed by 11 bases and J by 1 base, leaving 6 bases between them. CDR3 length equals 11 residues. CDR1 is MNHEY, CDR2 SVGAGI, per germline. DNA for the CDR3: TGTGCCGTCGCGTCTGGAAACACCATATATTTT. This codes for CAVASGNTIYF.

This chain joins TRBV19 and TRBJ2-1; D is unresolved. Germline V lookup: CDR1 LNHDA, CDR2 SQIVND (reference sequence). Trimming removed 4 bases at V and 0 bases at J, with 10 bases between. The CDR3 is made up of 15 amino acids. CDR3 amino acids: CASSSLAHSYNEQFF. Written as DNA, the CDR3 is TGTGCCAGTAGTAGCCTGGCACACTCCTACAATGAGCAGTTCTTC.

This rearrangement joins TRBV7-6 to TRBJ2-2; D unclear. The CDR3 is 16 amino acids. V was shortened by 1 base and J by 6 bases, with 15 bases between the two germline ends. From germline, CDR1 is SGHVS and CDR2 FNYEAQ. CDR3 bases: TGTGCCAGCAGCTTAGACCAGACACCTGGGGCCGGGGAGCTGTTTTTT. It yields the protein CASSLDQTPGAGELFF.

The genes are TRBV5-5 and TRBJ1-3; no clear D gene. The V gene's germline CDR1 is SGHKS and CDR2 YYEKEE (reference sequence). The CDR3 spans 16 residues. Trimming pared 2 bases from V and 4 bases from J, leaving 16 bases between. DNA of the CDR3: TGTGCCAGCAGCTTCGGACTTGTCCTTACGGGAAACACCATATATTTT. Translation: CASSFGLVLTGNTIYF. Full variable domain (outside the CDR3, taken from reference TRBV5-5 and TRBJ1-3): DAGVTQSPTHLIKTRGQQVTLRCSPISGHKSVSWYQQVLGQGPQFIFQYYEKEERGRGNFPDRFSARQFPNYSSELNVNALLLGDSALYLCASSFGLVLTGNTIYFGEGSWLTVV.

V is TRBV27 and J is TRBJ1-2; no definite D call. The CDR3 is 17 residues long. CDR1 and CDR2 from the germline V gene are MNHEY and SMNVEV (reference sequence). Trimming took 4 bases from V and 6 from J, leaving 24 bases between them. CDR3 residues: CASSSFAAGKRMDGYTF. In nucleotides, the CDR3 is TGTGCCAGCAGTTCGTTTGCGGCCGGAAAAAGAATGGATGGCTACACCTTC.

The DNA of the CDR3 is TGTGCCAGTAGTACGTGGACGGGAAGCTCTGGAAACACCATATATTTT. It encodes CASSTWTGSSGNTIYF. This sequence joins TRBV19 and TRBJ1-3; D is uncertain. The V gene's germline CDR1 is LNHDA and CDR2 SQIVND (reference sequence). Trimming shortened V by 4 bases and J by 0 bases, and 13 bases separated the two germline ends. The CDR3 is 16 residues long.

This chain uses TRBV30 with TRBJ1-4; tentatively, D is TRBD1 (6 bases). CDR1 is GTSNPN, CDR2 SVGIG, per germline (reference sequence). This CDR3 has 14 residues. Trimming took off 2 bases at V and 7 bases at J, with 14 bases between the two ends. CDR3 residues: CAWSIQGRVEKLFF. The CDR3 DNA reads TGTGCCTGGAGTATCCAGGGGAGAGTTGAAAAACTGTTTTTT.

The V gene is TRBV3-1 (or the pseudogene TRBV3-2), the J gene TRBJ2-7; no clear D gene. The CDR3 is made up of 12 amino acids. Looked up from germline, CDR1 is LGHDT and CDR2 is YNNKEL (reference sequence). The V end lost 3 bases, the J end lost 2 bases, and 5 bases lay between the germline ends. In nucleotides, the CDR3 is TGTGCCAGCAGCCAGACCACCTACGAGCAGTACTTC. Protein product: CASSQTTYEQYF.

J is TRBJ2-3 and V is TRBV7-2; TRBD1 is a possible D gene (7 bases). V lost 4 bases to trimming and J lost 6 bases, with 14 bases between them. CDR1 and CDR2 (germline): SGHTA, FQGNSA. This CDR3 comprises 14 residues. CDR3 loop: CASSSRLGGDTQYF. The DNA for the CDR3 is TGTGCCAGCAGCTCGAGACTAGGGGGCGATACGCAGTATTTT.

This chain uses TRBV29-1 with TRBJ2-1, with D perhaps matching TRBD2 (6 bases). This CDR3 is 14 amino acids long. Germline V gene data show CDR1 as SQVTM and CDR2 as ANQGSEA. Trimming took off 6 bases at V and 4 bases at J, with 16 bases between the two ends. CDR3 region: CSVETGAGYNEQFF. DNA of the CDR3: TGCAGCGTGGAAACGGGAGCAGGGTACAATGAGCAGTTCTTC.

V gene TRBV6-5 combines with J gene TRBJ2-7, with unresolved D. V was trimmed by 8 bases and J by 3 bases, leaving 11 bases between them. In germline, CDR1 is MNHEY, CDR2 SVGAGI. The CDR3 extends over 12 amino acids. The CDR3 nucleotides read TGTGCCAGCTCTGTGGGCGGCTACGAGCAGTACTTC. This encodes CASSVGGYEQYF.

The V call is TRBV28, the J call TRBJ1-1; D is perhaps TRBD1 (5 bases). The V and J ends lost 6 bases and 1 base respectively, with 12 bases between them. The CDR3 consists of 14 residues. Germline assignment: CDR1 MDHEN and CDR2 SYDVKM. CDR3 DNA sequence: TGTGCCAGCAGAACTTTCAGGGCGAACACTGAAGCTTTCTTT. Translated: CASRTFRANTEAFF.

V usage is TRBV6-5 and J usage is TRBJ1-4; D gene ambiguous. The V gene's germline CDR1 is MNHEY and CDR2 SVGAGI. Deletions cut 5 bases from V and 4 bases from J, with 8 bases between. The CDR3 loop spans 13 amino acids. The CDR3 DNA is TGTGCCAGCAGTCTGGTTGGTAATGAAAAACTGTTTTTT. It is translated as CASSLVGNEKLFF.

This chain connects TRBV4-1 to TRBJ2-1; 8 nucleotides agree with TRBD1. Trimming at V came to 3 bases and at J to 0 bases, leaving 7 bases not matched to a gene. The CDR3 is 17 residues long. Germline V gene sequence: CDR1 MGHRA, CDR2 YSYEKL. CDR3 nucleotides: TGCGCCAGCAGCCACGCAAAGACAGGGGCCTCCTACAATGAGCAGTTCTTC. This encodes CASSHAKTGASYNEQFF.

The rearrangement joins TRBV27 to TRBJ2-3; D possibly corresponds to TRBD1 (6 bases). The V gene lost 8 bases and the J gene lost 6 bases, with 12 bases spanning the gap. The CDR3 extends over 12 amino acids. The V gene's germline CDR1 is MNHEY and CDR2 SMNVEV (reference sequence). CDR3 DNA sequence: TGTGCCAGCGGGGGACAATCGGATACGCAGTATTTT. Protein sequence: CASGGQSDTQYF.

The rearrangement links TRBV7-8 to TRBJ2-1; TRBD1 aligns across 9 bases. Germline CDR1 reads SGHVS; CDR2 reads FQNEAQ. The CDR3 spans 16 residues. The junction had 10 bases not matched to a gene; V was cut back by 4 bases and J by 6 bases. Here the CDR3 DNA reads TGTGCCAGCAGCTCGCCCCGGGACAGGGTGGGCAATGAGCAGTTCTTC. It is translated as CASSSPRDRVGNEQFF.

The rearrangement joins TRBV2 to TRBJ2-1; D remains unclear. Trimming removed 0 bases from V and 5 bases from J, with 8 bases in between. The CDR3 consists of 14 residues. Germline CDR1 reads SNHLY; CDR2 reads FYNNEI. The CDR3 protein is CASSEASYDNEQFF. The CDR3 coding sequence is TGTGCCAGCAGTGAAGCTAGTTATGACAATGAGCAGTTCTTC. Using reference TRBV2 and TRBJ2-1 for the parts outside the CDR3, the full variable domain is EPEVTQTPSHQVTQMGQEVILRCVPISNHLYFYWYRQILGQKVEFLVSFYNNEISEKSEIFDDQFSVERPDGSNFTLKIRSTKLEDSAMYFCASSEASYDNEQFFGPGTRLTVL.

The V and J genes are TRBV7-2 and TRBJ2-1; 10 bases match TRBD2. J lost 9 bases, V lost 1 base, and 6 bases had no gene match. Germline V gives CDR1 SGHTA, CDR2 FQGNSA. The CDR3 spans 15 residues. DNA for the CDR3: TGTGCCAGCAGCTTAGGGCTAGCGGGAGCCGGTGAGCAGTTCTTC. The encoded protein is CASSLGLAGAGEQFF.

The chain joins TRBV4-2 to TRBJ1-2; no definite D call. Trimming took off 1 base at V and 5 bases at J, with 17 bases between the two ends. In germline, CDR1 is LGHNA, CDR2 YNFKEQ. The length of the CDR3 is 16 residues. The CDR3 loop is CASSQGSLAGDYGYTF. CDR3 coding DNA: TGTGCCAGCAGCCAAGGGTCGCTGGCAGGAGATTATGGCTACACCTTC.

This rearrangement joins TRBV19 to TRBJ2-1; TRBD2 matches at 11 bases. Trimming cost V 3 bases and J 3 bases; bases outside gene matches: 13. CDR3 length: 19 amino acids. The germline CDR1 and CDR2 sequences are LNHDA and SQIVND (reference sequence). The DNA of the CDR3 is TGTGCCAGTAGTATTCAGGCCTATTCGACTAGCGGGAACTACAATGAGCAGTTCTTC. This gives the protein CASSIQAYSTSGNYNEQFF. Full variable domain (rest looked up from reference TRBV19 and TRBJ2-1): DGGITQSPKYLFRKEGQNVTLSCEQNLNHDAMYWYRQDPGQGLRLIYYSQIVNDFQKGDIAEGYSVSREKKESFPLTVTSAQKNPTAFYLCASSIQAYSTSGNYNEQFFGPGTRLTVL.